Following are 15 T cell receptor beta chains from one sample sequenced in a study of T cell responses to AZD1222 COVID-19 vaccine. Measured with immunoSEQ multiplex PCR; TCRdb has only the in-frame clones, and not every one. The sample yields 100,000 to 120,000 clones, around 80% seen once. The sequenced sample was peripheral blood, obtained on day 0 of AZD1222 vaccination. The receptors shown here come from an adult in good health.

The V and J genes are TRBV7-2 and TRBJ2-2, with D perhaps matching TRBD1 (5 bases). In germline, CDR1 is SGHTA, CDR2 FQGNSA. This CDR3 spans 15 amino acids. V was cut by 8 bases and J by 5 bases, with 18 bases left in between. The CDR3 is CASGPKGIWTGELFF. CDR3 nucleotides: TGTGCCAGCGGTCCCAAGGGGATATGGACCGGGGAGCTGTTTTTT.

The chain is built from TRBV5-6 and TRBJ1-2; 9 positions agree with TRBD1. In germline, CDR1 is SGHDT, CDR2 YYEEEE. This CDR3 comprises 18 residues. J lost 1 base, V lost 4 bases, and 14 bases had no gene match. CDR3 DNA: TGTGCCAGCAGCCGGCGAGGGACAGGGAATCGGGGTAACTATGGCTACACCTTC. This translates into CASSRRGTGNRGNYGYTF.

The rearrangement joins TRBV9 to TRBJ2-3; 9 bases are a match to TRBD2. Germline-derived CDR1 and CDR2 are SGDLS and YYNGEE. The CDR3 runs 17 residues. The V and J ends lost 0 bases and 1 base, in that order; junction bases with no gene match: 6. CDR3 nucleotides: TGTGCCAGCAGCGTAGCGAGCGGGGGGAGTGGCACAGATACGCAGTATTTT. Translating gives CASSVASGGSGTDTQYF.

This chain connects TRBV7-9 to TRBJ2-2; TRBD1 is a possible D gene (6 bases). CDR3 length: 15 residues. Germline-derived CDR1 and CDR2 are SEHNR and FQNEAQ (reference sequence). Trimming cost V 1 base and J 4 bases, with 10 bases left between them. The CDR3 here is CASSLDGQFTGELFF. CDR3 nucleotide sequence: TGTGCCAGCAGCTTAGACGGACAGTTCACCGGGGAGCTGTTTTTT.

This clone showed up just once. The chain couples TRBV7-2 to TRBJ1-1; 12 positions agree with TRBD1. The CDR3 is made up of 17 amino acids. Per germline, CDR1 SGHTA and CDR2 FQGNSA. The junction had 3 bases not matched to a gene; V was cut back by 1 base and J by 0 bases. CDR3 loop: CASSLVGTGGLNTEAFF. In DNA, the CDR3 is TGTGCCAGCAGCTTAGTCGGGACAGGGGGCCTGAACACTGAAGCTTTCTTT. The full variable domain, completed using reference TRBV7-2 and TRBJ1-1, is GAGVSQSPSNKVTEKGKDVELRCDPISGHTALYWYRQSLGQGLEFLIYFQGNSAPDKSGLPSDRFSAERTGGSVSTLTIQRTQQEDSAVYLCASSLVGTGGLNTEAFFGQGTRLTVV.

The chain combines TRBV4-3 with TRBJ1-3; D not certain. Germline lookup yields CDR1 LGHNA and CDR2 YSLEER. The CDR3 is made up of 15 amino acids. V lost 1 base and J lost 4, with 11 bases in between. The CDR3 DNA follows: TGCGCCAGCAGCCAAGTATGGAGTGGGGGAAACACCATATATTTT. This sequence encodes CASSQVWSGGNTIYF.

This chain connects TRBV5-1 to TRBJ2-5, with D possibly TRBD1 on 6 matching bases. The CDR3 has 13 residues. Germline lookup yields CDR1 SGHRS and CDR2 YFSETQ. Trimming removed 4 bases from V and 5 bases from J, with 12 bases in between. The CDR3 sequence is CASSPQGFETQYF. CDR3 coding DNA: TGCGCCAGCAGCCCACAGGGTTTTGAGACCCAGTACTTC.

This chain links TRBV5-1 with TRBJ1-2, with no clear D. The CDR3 covers 13 residues. The germline V and J ends were trimmed by 0 bases and 5 bases, with 8 bases remaining between them. Germline V gene data show CDR1 as SGHRS and CDR2 as YFSETQ. This chain's CDR3 is CASSLGLGYGYTF. The CDR3 DNA follows: TGCGCCAGCAGCTTGGGCTTGGGTTATGGCTACACCTTC.

The rearrangement joins TRBV4-3 to TRBJ1-4; weak D call: TRBD1 (6 bases). Germline V gene data show CDR1 as LGHNA and CDR2 as YSLEER. V lost 1 base and J lost 5, with 11 bases in between. The CDR3 is 15 amino acids. CDR3 amino acids: CASSQVDRENEKLFF. Here the CDR3 DNA reads TGCGCCAGCAGCCAAGTGGACAGAGAGAATGAAAAACTGTTTTTT.

The CDR3 protein is CASSSRGGKMGGYTF. Here the CDR3 DNA reads TGCGCCAGCAGCTCCCGTGGGGGGAAGATGGGTGGCTACACCTTC. This chain uses TRBV5-1 with TRBJ1-2; weak D call: TRBD1 (5 bases). The germline V and J ends were trimmed by 3 bases and 7 bases, with 19 bases remaining between them. In germline, CDR1 is SGHRS, CDR2 YFSETQ. This CDR3 has 15 amino acids.

Only one count was recorded for this clone. The chain couples TRBV6-2 or TRBV6-3 to TRBJ1-4; 9 bases are shared with TRBD1. The length of the CDR3 is 15 residues. Germline-derived CDR1 and CDR2 are MNHEY and SVGEGT. After removal of 6 bases from V and 7 bases from J, the junction contained 9 bases not matched to a gene. The CDR3 nucleotides are TGTGCCAGCAGCCTGCGGGGACAGGGAGGTGAAAAACTGTTTTTT. Translation: CASSLRGQGGEKLFF.

The chain links TRBV6-5 to TRBJ2-3, with a possible D match to TRBD2 (6 bases). CDR3 size: 14 residues. CDR1 MNHEY and CDR2 SVGAGI come from the germline V gene. V lost 8 bases, J lost 2 bases, and 14 bases lay in between. For the CDR3, the DNA is TGTGCCAGCCGCATGGGGGGTTACACAGATACGCAGTATTTT. Translating gives CASRMGGYTDTQYF.

This clone was observed a few times. The chain couples TRBV4-1 to TRBJ1-1; the D gene is possibly TRBD1 (6 bases). Trimming shortened V by 0 bases and J by 10 bases, and 18 bases separated the two germline ends. Germline V lookup: CDR1 MGHRA, CDR2 YSYEKL. The CDR3 totals 15 residues. CDR3 sequence: CASSQEVARGTGAFF. The CDR3 region has the DNA TGCGCCAGCAGCCAAGAGGTTGCGAGGGGGACGGGAGCTTTCTTT.

The rearrangement uses TRBV2 and TRBJ1-1; D is uncertain. V lost 2 bases to trimming and J lost 2 bases, with 9 bases between them. In germline, CDR1 is SNHLY, CDR2 FYNNEI. The CDR3 runs to 14 residues. CDR3 nucleotides: TGTGCCAGCAGTGAATTTTCGGGAAACACTGAAGCTTTCTTT. This sequence encodes CASSEFSGNTEAFF.

The chain uses TRBV13 and TRBJ1-6; D is undetermined. Trimming stripped 7 bases from V and 9 bases from J, with 13 bases between. The germline V gene has CDR1 PRHDT and CDR2 FYEKMQ (reference sequence). The CDR3 covers 13 residues. CDR3: CASNLNSGSPLHF. The CDR3, as DNA: TGTGCCAGCAACCTAAATAGTGGTTCACCCCTCCACTTT.